One sample yielded the 23 T cell receptor beta chains listed below, sequenced in a study of shared clonotypes between healthy human individuals. The repertoire was sequenced with immunoSEQ multiplex PCR; TCRdb's copy has only in-frame clones and lacks some. The data contain under 1,100,000 clones, around 74% of them singletons. The source material was memory CD4+ T cells sorted from blood. The subset: CD45RA-negative fraction. These receptors came from a man aged 18 to 29 in good health.

This chain connects TRBV28 to TRBJ1-4, with 7 bases identical to TRBD1. The length of the CDR3 is 14 residues. With V trimmed by 0 bases and J by 8 bases, 3 bases remained unmatched. Germline assignment: CDR1 MDHEN and CDR2 SYDVKM. Here the CDR3 DNA reads TGTGCCAGCAGTTTATGGACAGGGTGGGAAAAACTGTTTTTT. This translates into CASSLWTGWEKLFF. The full variable domain, its missing parts supplied by reference TRBV28 and TRBJ1-4, is DVKVTQSSRYLVKRTGEKVFLECVQDMDHENMFWYRQDPGLGLRLIYFSYDVKMKEKGDIPEGYSVSREKKERFSLILESASTNQTSMYLCASSLWTGWEKLFFGSGTQLSVL.

This clone showed up just a few times. A much larger clone differs from this one at a single base, so this may be a read error. Distinct nucleotide sequences in the sample also encode this CDR3. The chain recombines TRBV30 with TRBJ1-1; 11 nucleotides agree with TRBD1. Looked up from germline, CDR1 is GTSNPN and CDR2 is SVGIG (reference sequence). The ends lost 3 bases at V and 1 base at J; junction bases unmatched: 4. This CDR3 has 15 residues. CDR3 amino acids: CAWSGTGGKNTEAFF. In DNA, the CDR3 is TGTGCCTGGAGCGGGACAGGGGGTAAGAACACTGAAGCTTTCTTT.

The rearrangement uses TRBV6-5 and TRBJ2-5, with D possibly being TRBD2 (6 bases). Trimming shortened V by 1 base and J by 5 bases, and 11 bases separated the two germline ends. This CDR3 is 14 amino acids long. Germline loops: CDR1 MNHEY, CDR2 SVGAGI. CDR3 loop: CASSYFGSKETQYF. The CDR3 region has the DNA TGTGCCAGCAGTTACTTCGGGAGTAAGGAGACCCAGTACTTC.

This clone occurred once. The J gene is TRBJ2-7, the V gene TRBV5-6, with 8 bases aligning to TRBD1. The CDR3 spans 14 residues. Germline V gene data show CDR1 as SGHDT and CDR2 as YYEEEE. The V segment lost 2 bases and the J segment 3 bases; nucleotides outside the gene matches: 4. CDR3 loop: CASSFRDRLYEQYF. The CDR3 nucleotides read TGTGCCAGCAGCTTCCGGGACAGGCTCTACGAGCAGTACTTC.

V is TRBV6-1 and J is TRBJ1-2; no definite D call. Trimming removed 5 bases at V and 5 bases at J, with 12 bases between. This CDR3 is 13 amino acids long. Germline V gene data show CDR1 as MNHNS and CDR2 as SASEGT. CDR3 in DNA: TGTGCCAGCAGTTTGGGCGAGGTGTATGGCTACACCTTC. It codes for CASSLGEVYGYTF.

The chain has TRBV29-1 and TRBJ1-1; D is possibly TRBD1 (6 bases). The CDR3 extends over 13 amino acids. The V and J ends lost 7 bases and 5 bases respectively, with 17 bases between them. Germline CDR1 SQVTM, CDR2 ANQGSEA. CDR3 residues: CSALGAGKTEAFF. In nucleotides, the CDR3 is TGCAGCGCCCTGGGGGCCGGGAAAACTGAAGCTTTCTTT.

The chain has TRBV11-2 and TRBJ2-7, with TRBD1 identical over 8 bases. CDR3 length: 15 amino acids. The germline V gene encodes CDR1 SGHAT and CDR2 FQNNGV. V was clipped by 5 bases and J by 1 base; unmatched bases: 7. The CDR3 DNA is TGTGCCAGCAGCCGCGGGACAGGTTTTTCCTACGAGCAGTACTTC. This codes for CASSRGTGFSYEQYF. Combining the CDR3 with reference TRBV11-2 and TRBJ2-7 gives the whole variable domain EAGVAQSPRYKIIEKRQSVAFWCNPISGHATLYWYQQILGQGPKLLIQFQNNGVVDDSQLPKDRFSAERLKGVDSTLKIQPAKLEDSAVYLCASSRGTGFSYEQYFGPGTRLTVT.

The chain has TRBV28 and TRBJ1-2, with D tentatively TRBD1 (5 bases). The CDR3 covers 13 residues. The germline V and J ends were trimmed by 8 bases and 6 bases, with 16 bases remaining between them. Germline V gene data show CDR1 as MDHEN and CDR2 as SYDVKM. The CDR3 DNA reads as TGTGCCAGCCAGGGAGCCCCGCGTGATGGCTACACCTTC. Encoded protein: CASQGAPRDGYTF.

Remarks on this clone: The same CDR3 arises from other DNA sequences in this sample as well. The chain couples TRBV5-1 to TRBJ1-2; a weak D match, TRBD1 (6 bases). The V and J ends lost 5 bases and 2 bases respectively, with 10 bases between them. The CDR3 has 13 residues. Germline CDR1 and CDR2: SGHRS and YFSETQ. CDR3 sequence reads: CASSRGQNYGYTF. CDR3 in DNA: TGCGCCAGCAGTCGTGGACAGAACTATGGCTACACCTTC.

This chain links TRBV7-9 with TRBJ2-2, with 9 bases that match TRBD2. Germline lookup yields CDR1 SEHNR and CDR2 FQNEAQ (reference sequence). CDR3 length: 15 residues. V was clipped by 7 bases and J by 2 bases; unmatched bases: 5. The CDR3 DNA reads as TGTGCCAGCATCACTAGCGGGCTTAACACCGGGGAGCTGTTTTTT. Translated, it gives CASITSGLNTGELFF.

The gene calls are TRBV10-3 and TRBJ2-2; D is unresolved. This CDR3 comprises 13 residues. Germline CDR1 is ENHRY and CDR2 is SYGVKD. Trimming cost V 6 bases and J 7 bases, with 12 bases left between them. The CDR3, as DNA: TGTGCCATCAGGACCCTCGACCTCGGGGAGCTGTTTTTT. Its protein is CAIRTLDLGELFF.

This clone was counted once. CDR3 bases: TGCAGCTTCTCCGAGGGACTCGATCACTCCTACGAGCAGTACTTC. Its protein is CSFSEGLDHSYEQYF. The chain is built from TRBV29-1 and TRBJ2-7; perhaps TRBD2 as D (6 bases). This CDR3 spans 15 amino acids. V was clipped by 8 bases and J by 0 bases, with 20 bases between them. Per the germline V gene, CDR1 is SQVTM and CDR2 is ANQGSEA.

DNA for the CDR3: TGTGCCAGCAGTGGTGCAGGGAGAACCTCTGGGGCCAACGTCCTGACTTTC. Protein product: CASSGAGRTSGANVLTF. This chain uses TRBV25-1 with TRBJ2-6; D assignment may be TRBD1 or TRBD2 (5 bases each). The ends were cut back, 4 bases at V and 0 bases at J, with 13 bases in the middle. Per germline, CDR1 MGHDK and CDR2 SYGVNS. This CDR3 spans 17 amino acids.

The V gene is TRBV4-1, the J gene TRBJ1-5, with a weak D call TRBD1 (5 bases). CDR1 is MGHRA, CDR2 YSYEKL, per germline. V dropped 4 bases and J dropped 1 base, with 8 bases sitting between them. This CDR3 is built from 14 residues. The CDR3 protein is CASSPRDSNQPQHF. Here the CDR3 DNA reads TGCGCCAGCAGCCCCCGGGACAGCAATCAGCCCCAGCATTTT.

The chain carries TRBV10-3 and TRBJ2-1; D assignment may be TRBD1 or TRBD2 (9 bases each). V gave up 8 bases and J gave up 8 bases, with 25 bases separating them. Per germline, CDR1 ENHRY and CDR2 SYGVKD. The CDR3 is 16 amino acids. The CDR3 DNA follows: TGTGCCATCGGCGGGAGGGACAGGGTAGGATCGGATGAGCAGTTCTTC. It specifies CAIGGRDRVGSDEQFF.

V and J are TRBV6-5 and TRBJ2-7, with 7 bases that match TRBD1. The CDR3 totals 15 residues. With 4 bases clipped from V and 3 bases from J, the junction kept 9 bases outside the gene matches. Germline lookup yields CDR1 MNHEY and CDR2 SVGAGI. CDR3 in amino acids: CASSSTGQLHYEQYF. The CDR3 DNA reads as TGTGCCAGCAGTTCTACGGGACAGCTCCACTACGAGCAGTACTTC.

J is TRBJ2-5 and V is TRBV21-1; the DNA was not used to check the table's D call, TRBD1. TRBV21-1 is a listed pseudogene. This CDR3 is built from 13 residues. The CDR3 loop reads CASSKSSKETQYF. For the CDR3, the DNA is TGTGCCAGCAGCAAATCCAGTAAAGAGACCCAGTACTTC.

The J gene is TRBJ1-2, the V gene TRBV5-6, with 7 nucleotides matching TRBD1. There are 15 residues in the CDR3. After removal of 3 bases from V and 7 bases from J, the junction contained 12 bases not matched to a gene. Per germline, CDR1 SGHDT and CDR2 YYEEEE. The CDR3 DNA reads as TGTGCCAGCAGCTACAACAGGGGTGGGATCGGTGGCTACACCTTC. Translation gives CASSYNRGGIGGYTF.

The J gene is TRBJ2-2, the V gene TRBV5-1; 8 bases align to TRBD2. The CDR3 runs 14 residues. V shed 4 bases and J 7 bases; nucleotides not matched to a gene: 6. Per the germline V gene, CDR1 is SGHRS and CDR2 is YFSETQ. In DNA, the CDR3 is TGCGCCAGCAGCCGGGAGGGCCCAAACGGGGAGCTGTTTTTT. Amino acids: CASSREGPNGELFF.

The genes are TRBV19 and TRBJ1-5; 8 bases fit TRBD1. The CDR3 has 14 residues. Trimming at V came to 4 bases and at J to 3 bases, leaving 2 bases not matched to a gene. Germline-derived CDR1 and CDR2 are LNHDA and SQIVND (reference sequence). In nucleotides, the CDR3 is TGTGCCAGTAGTACGACAGGGGTCAATCAGCCCCAGCATTTT. It yields the protein CASSTTGVNQPQHF.

Concerning this clone itself: The same CDR3 can be traced to other DNA sequences in this sample. The rearrangement uses TRBV5-1 and TRBJ2-3; 13 bases align to TRBD2. V trimming: 4 bases; J trimming: 1 base; junction bases outside the gene matches: 3. The CDR3 extends over 16 amino acids. Germline assignment: CDR1 SGHRS and CDR2 YFSETQ. The chain's CDR3 is CASSGGLAGGTDTQYF. CDR3 bases: TGCGCCAGCAGCGGCGGACTAGCGGGGGGCACAGATACGCAGTATTTT.

V and J are TRBV11-2 and TRBJ2-3; 8 nucleotides agree with TRBD1. Germline V lookup: CDR1 SGHAT, CDR2 FQNNGV. The CDR3 consists of 14 residues. J gave up 6 bases and V 3 bases, and 5 bases lay outside the gene matches. The CDR3, as DNA: TGTGCCAGCAGCTTGACAGGGGTCGGGGATACGCAGTATTTT. Translation gives CASSLTGVGDTQYF.

The chain is built from TRBV7-9 and TRBJ1-6; 7 positions agree with TRBD1. The germline V gene has CDR1 SEHNR and CDR2 FQNEAQ (reference sequence). The CDR3 totals 14 residues. J lost 10 bases, V lost 2 bases, and 5 bases had no gene match. The CDR3 nucleotides are TGTGCCAGCAGCTTAACAGGGGTAGGCTCACCCCTCCACTTT. Translation: CASSLTGVGSPLHF.